These 13 T cell receptor beta chains were all obtained from the same sample, sequenced in a study of CXCR3-negative and CXCR3-positive naive CD8 T cells. Libraries of TRB cDNA were made by 5' RACE and carried UMIs. TCRdb reworked the 5' RACE reads into one entry per CDR3 protein, no DNA. This repertoire includes around 56,000 distinct CDR3 sequences. Source material: naive CXCR3- CD8+ T cells from blood. As for subset: CD45RO-CCR7+CD27+CD95- naive CD8+ T cells lacking CXCR3 (TNR3-). All receptors derive from a human donor in good health. Some clones in this sample may be carry-over from other donors' samples.

V and J are TRBV7-9 and TRBJ2-7; TCRdb's assignment of TRBD1 cannot be checked, as there is no DNA. Germline V gives CDR1 SEHNR, CDR2 FQNEAQ (reference sequence). The CDR3 is made up of 14 amino acids. The CDR3 sequence is CASSPGGATYEQYF.

The chain is built from TRBV23-1 and TRBJ2-7. TRBV23-1 is an open reading frame whose function is uncertain. The CDR3 is made up of 13 amino acids. This CDR3 is CASSQSWVHEQYF.

This chain uses TRBV20-1 with TRBJ1-2. Germline lookup yields CDR1 DFQATT and CDR2 SNEGSKA (reference sequence). The CDR3 runs to 12 residues. CDR3 protein: CSARVENYGYTF.

The gene calls are TRBV7-9 and TRBJ2-1; TCRdb designates TRBD2, a call that cannot be tested without DNA. Germline V gene data show CDR1 as SEHNR and CDR2 as FQNEAQ (reference sequence). The CDR3 runs to 14 residues. The CDR3 loop reads CASSLPGAGNEQFF.

The V call is TRBV7-3, the J call TRBJ1-1; the TCRdb call, TRBD1, lacks DNA for checking. This CDR3 is built from 16 residues. CDR1 is SGHTA and CDR2 is FQGTGA in the germline V gene. The CDR3 reads CASSLWRPGMNTEAFF.

This sequence joins TRBV7-9 and TRBJ2-5; there is no DNA to check the TCRdb D call of TRBD1. The germline V gene has CDR1 SEHNR and CDR2 FQNEAQ (reference sequence). CDR3 length: 17 residues. Here the CDR3 reads CASRSTEGTGDQETQYF.

The chain uses TRBV6-5 and TRBJ2-5; TCRdb reports TRBD2, a call that lacks DNA to check it against. The CDR3 contains 15 residues. Germline V gene lookup returns CDR1 MNHEY and CDR2 SVGAGI. Here the CDR3 reads CASSEGLAGGGTQYF.

The rearrangement links TRBV7-9 to TRBJ2-1. Germline-derived CDR1 and CDR2 are SEHNR and FQNEAQ (reference sequence). The CDR3 is made up of 12 amino acids. The CDR3 sequence: CASSLAWNEQFF.

The V and J genes are TRBV29-1 and TRBJ1-5; as DNA is missing, the TRBD1 call by TCRdb cannot be tested. From germline, CDR1 is SQVTM and CDR2 ANQGSEA. This CDR3 contains 13 residues. CDR3 amino acids: CSVTGQGNVAQHF.

The chain couples TRBV7-9 to TRBJ1-1; TCRdb outputs TRBD1, but without DNA this stays unchecked. Germline CDR1 and CDR2: SEHNR and FQNEAQ (reference sequence). The CDR3 consists of 16 residues. The CDR3 region is CASSVWTGIRVPEAFF.

The chain recombines TRBV20-1 with TRBJ2-3; TCRdb returns TRBD2, unconfirmable since there is no DNA. Germline-derived CDR1 and CDR2 are DFQATT and SNEGSKA (reference sequence). The CDR3 totals 19 residues. The CDR3 here is CSASGVDTLLPTGTDTQYF.

The chain has TRBV14 and TRBJ2-5; TCRdb lists TRBD2, though no DNA is available to test this call. The CDR3 has 15 amino acids. Germline CDR1 is SGHDN and CDR2 is FVKESK. CDR3 sequence: CASSQDGLRQETQYF.

The genes are TRBV7-9 and TRBJ2-1. This CDR3 is built from 12 residues. CDR1 and CDR2 (germline): SEHNR, FQNEAQ (reference sequence). CDR3 sequence reads: CANRGSYNEQFF.